A selection of T cell receptor beta chains follows, all from one sample in a study of blood T cell repertoires in COVID-19. Using immunoSEQ multiplex PCR, the repertoire was profiled, and TCRdb retains in-frame clones only, with some absent. This repertoire shows under 150,000 clones, approximately 81% found once; its top ten account for more than 10%. Material for sequencing was peripheral blood. The receptor set was obtained from a human donor in a cohort sampled during active COVID-19. Each CDR3 is given with its conserved first and last residue. The order of the fields is CDR3 DNA, CDR3 protein, J gene, clone size, V gene, D gene. D genes are given only for firm matches. Clone size appears in some rows only: once, few, many, or a class for an expanded clone.

TGCAGTGCTCAGGGGGCGGGCGAGCAGTACTTC	CSAQGAGEQYF	TRBJ2-7	.	TRBV20-1	TRBD1
TGTGCCAGCAGCGCTAGCGGGGGGGGCTACAATGAGCAGTTCTTC	CASSASGGGYNEQFF	TRBJ2-1	.	TRBV11-2	TRBD2
TGTGCCGCTGGAAGGAGTGAGCAGTTCTTC	CAAGRSEQFF	TRBJ2-1	.	TRBV6-5	.
TGTGCCAGCAGTTTCTCCGAGCGGGGGGGAGCTTACGAGCAGTACTTC	CASSFSERGGAYEQYF	TRBJ2-7	.	TRBV6-6	TRBD2
TGTGCCAGTAGCGTCGACAGGCCTCTTAACTATGGCTACACCTTC	CASSVDRPLNYGYTF	TRBJ1-2	.	TRBV19	.
TGTGCCAGTAGTACACCCGGGACTGCGAGCTCCTACGAGCAGTACTTC	CASSTPGTASSYEQYF	TRBJ2-7	once	TRBV19	.
TGTGCCAGTAGTCTTTTCCGGGGGTATAATTCACCCCTCCACTTT	CASSLFRGYNSPLHF	TRBJ1-6	.	TRBV19	.
TGCGCCAGCAGCTTGGATCCGGGGTCCTACGAGCAGTACTTC	CASSLDPGSYEQYF	TRBJ2-7	.	TRBV5-1	.
TGTGCCAGCAGTTCATCCGGGGGGTCCTACTACAATGAGCAGTTCTTC	CASSSSGGSYYNEQFF	TRBJ2-1	.	TRBV6-6	TRBD2
TGTGCCAGCAGCTTAGAAACCGGGACTAGGAGCTACAATGAGCAGTTCTTC	CASSLETGTRSYNEQFF	TRBJ2-1	few	TRBV11-3	TRBD2
TGTGCCATCAAACGAGGCACGAACACCGGGGAGCTGTTTTTT	CAIKRGTNTGELFF	TRBJ2-2	.	TRBV10-3	.
TGTGCCAGCAGTTATCGGGGGGCGGGCACCGGGGAGCTGTTTTTT	CASSYRGAGTGELFF	TRBJ2-2	.	TRBV27	.
TGTGCCAGCAGGGCCACTACAAGCGTAAGCGCCAAAAACATTCAGTACTTC	CASRATTSVSAKNIQYF	TRBJ2-4	.	TRBV2	.
TGTGCCAGCAGTTTATGGCAAACCGGGGAGCTGTTTTTT	CASSLWQTGELFF	TRBJ2-2	.	TRBV27	.
TGTGCCATCAGTGAGTCGCCAGGGGGCGGAACTGGGGCCAACGTCCTGACTTTC	CAISESPGGGTGANVLTF	TRBJ2-6	.	TRBV10-3	TRBD1
TGTGCCAGCAGTTTTGACCGACAGGTCACTGAAGCTTTCTTT	CASSFDRQVTEAFF	TRBJ1-1	.	TRBV27	.
TGTGCCAGCAGCTCCGGGACAGGGGGAGCCTCCTACGAGCAGTACTTC	CASSSGTGGASYEQYF	TRBJ2-7	.	TRBV6-2/TRBV6-3	TRBD1
TGTGCCAGCAGCACGACTAGCGGGGTATCCTACGAGCAGTACTTC	CASSTTSGVSYEQYF	TRBJ2-7	.	TRBV7-2	TRBD2
TGTGCCAGCAGCTACCAGACAGGGGTGAGAAACACCATATATTTT	CASSYQTGVRNTIYF	TRBJ1-3	few	TRBV7-2	TRBD1
TGTGCCAGCAGTCAACTAGACTCGAGGGATCAGCCCCAGCATTTT	CASSQLDSRDQPQHF	TRBJ1-5	.	TRBV6-5	.
TGTGCCAGCAGCGTGAGGAGTAGCGGGGGTTTGGGTGAGACCCAGTACTTC	CASSVRSSGGLGETQYF	TRBJ2-5	.	TRBV9	TRBD2
TGCGCCAGCAGCCAACGAGGGAACACTGAAGCTTTCTTT	CASSQRGNTEAFF	TRBJ1-1	.	TRBV4-1	.
TGTGCCAGCAGTTCCCTCGGACAGGGGCCTTCGGTCTTC	CASSSLGQGPSVF	TRBJ2-7	.	TRBV6-2/TRBV6-3	TRBD1
TGTGCCAGCAGTGCGTCGGGACAGCTGAATGAAAAACTGTTTTTT	CASSASGQLNEKLFF	TRBJ1-4	.	TRBV25-1	TRBD1
TGTGCCAGCAGCTTATTGGGTGGTAGGACTAGACTCGATACGCAGTATTTT	CASSLLGGRTRLDTQYF	TRBJ2-3	.	TRBV7-3	TRBD2
TGTGCCAGCAGCGCGGGAAGACTAGCGGGGAGCAATGAGCAGTTCTTC	CASSAGRLAGSNEQFF	TRBJ2-1	few	TRBV27	TRBD2
TGTGCCAGCAGCGTTAGCGGGGGGGCCTCCTACGAGCAGTACTTC	CASSVSGGASYEQYF	TRBJ2-7	once	TRBV9	TRBD2
TGTGCCAGCAGCCAACAGGGGCGCGGATATGGCTACACCTTC	CASSQQGRGYGYTF	TRBJ1-2	.	TRBV3-1/TRBV3-2	.
TGTGCCGCGTCGGGGTCTGGACTAGCGGGGGCCCTGTCTGGGGCCAACGTCCTGACTTTC	CAASGSGLAGALSGANVLTF	TRBJ2-6	.	TRBV2	TRBD2